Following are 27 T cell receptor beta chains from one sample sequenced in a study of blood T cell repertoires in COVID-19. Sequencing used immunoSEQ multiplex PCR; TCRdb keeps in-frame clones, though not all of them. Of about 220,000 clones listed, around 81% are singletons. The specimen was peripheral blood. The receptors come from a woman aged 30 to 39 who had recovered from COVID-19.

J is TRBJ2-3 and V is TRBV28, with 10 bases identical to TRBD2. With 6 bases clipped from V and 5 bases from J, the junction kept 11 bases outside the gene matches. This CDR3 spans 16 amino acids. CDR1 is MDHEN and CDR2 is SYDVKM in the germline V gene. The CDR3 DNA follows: TGTGCCAGCAGCCGCCTTGATGGACTAGCGGTAGATACGCAGTATTTT. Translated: CASSRLDGLAVDTQYF.

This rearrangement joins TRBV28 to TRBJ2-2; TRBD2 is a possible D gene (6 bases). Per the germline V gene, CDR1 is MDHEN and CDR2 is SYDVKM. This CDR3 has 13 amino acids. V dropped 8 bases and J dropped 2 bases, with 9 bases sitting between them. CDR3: CASLADNTGELFF. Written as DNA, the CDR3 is TGTGCCAGCTTAGCGGACAACACCGGGGAGCTGTTTTTT.

The CDR3, as DNA: TGTGCTAGTGGTTTGCTCGAAAGCTGGCAGGGGGCTTTAGCGCAGCCCCAGCATTTT. Protein: CASGLLESWQGALAQPQHF. The chain employs TRBV12-5 and TRBJ1-5; 8 bases fit TRBD1. The CDR3 contains 19 residues. The V and J ends lost 2 bases and 7 bases, in that order; junction bases with no gene match: 19. Germline V gives CDR1 LGHNT, CDR2 FRNRAP. Complete variable domain (other parts from reference TRBV12-5 and TRBJ1-5): DARVTQTPRHKVTEMGQEVTMRCQPILGHNTVFWYRQTMMQGLELLAYFRNRAPLDDSGMPKDRFSAEMPDATLATLKIQPSEPRDSAVYFCASGLLESWQGALAQPQHFGDGTRLSIL.

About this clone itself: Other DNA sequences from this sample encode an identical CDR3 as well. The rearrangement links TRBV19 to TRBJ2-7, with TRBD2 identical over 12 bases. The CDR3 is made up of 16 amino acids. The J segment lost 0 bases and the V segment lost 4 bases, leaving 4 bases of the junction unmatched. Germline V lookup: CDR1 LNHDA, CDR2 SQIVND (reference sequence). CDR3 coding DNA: TGTGCCAGTAGTACGGGACTAGCGGGCCTCTCCTACGAGCAGTACTTC. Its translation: CASSTGLAGLSYEQYF. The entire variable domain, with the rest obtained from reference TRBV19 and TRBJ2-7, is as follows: DGGITQSPKYLFRKEGQNVTLSCEQNLNHDAMYWYRQDPGQGLRLIYYSQIVNDFQKGDIAEGYSVSREKKESFPLTVTSAQKNPTAFYLCASSTGLAGLSYEQYFGPGTRLTVT.

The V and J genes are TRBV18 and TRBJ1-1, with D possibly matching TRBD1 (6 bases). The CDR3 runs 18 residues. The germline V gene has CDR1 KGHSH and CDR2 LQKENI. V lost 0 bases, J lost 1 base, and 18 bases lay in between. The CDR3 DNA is TGTGCCAGCTCACCACCGTGGGGGGGCCGCGCCCCGAACACTGAAGCTTTCTTT. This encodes CASSPPWGGRAPNTEAFF.

DNA for the CDR3: TGCGCCAGCAGCTTGCTATTGACAGGGGGGGAGACCCAGTACTTC. This codes for CASSLLLTGGETQYF. The genes are TRBV5-1 and TRBJ2-5, with 9 bases fitting TRBD1. The CDR3 runs to 15 residues. The junction had 6 bases not matched to a gene; V was cut back by 1 base and J by 5 bases. The germline V gene encodes CDR1 SGHRS and CDR2 YFSETQ.

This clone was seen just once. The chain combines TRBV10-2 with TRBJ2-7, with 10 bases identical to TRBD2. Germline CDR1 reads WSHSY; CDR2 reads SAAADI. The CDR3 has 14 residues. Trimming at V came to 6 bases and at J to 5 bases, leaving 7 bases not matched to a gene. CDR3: CASRQGTSANEQYF. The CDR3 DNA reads TGCGCCAGCAGACAAGGGACTAGCGCCAACGAGCAGTACTTC.

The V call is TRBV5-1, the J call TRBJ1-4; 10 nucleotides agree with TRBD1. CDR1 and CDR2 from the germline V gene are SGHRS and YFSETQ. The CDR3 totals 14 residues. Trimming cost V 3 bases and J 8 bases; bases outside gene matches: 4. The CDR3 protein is CASSSGQGLEKLFF. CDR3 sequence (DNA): TGCGCCAGCAGCTCGGGACAGGGGTTAGAAAAACTGTTTTTT.

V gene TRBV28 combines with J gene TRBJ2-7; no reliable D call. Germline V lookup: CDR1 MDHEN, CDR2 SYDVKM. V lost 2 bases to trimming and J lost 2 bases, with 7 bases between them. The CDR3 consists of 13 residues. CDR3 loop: CASSLRRTYEQYF. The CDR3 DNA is TGTGCCAGCAGTTTACGCAGGACCTACGAGCAGTACTTC.

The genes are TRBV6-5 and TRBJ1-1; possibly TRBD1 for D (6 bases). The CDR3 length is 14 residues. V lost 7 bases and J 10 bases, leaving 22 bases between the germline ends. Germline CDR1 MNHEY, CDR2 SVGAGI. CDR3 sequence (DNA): TGTGCCAGCATTCCGGGTGGGCAGGGGCTTGTAGCTTTCTTT. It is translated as CASIPGGQGLVAFF.

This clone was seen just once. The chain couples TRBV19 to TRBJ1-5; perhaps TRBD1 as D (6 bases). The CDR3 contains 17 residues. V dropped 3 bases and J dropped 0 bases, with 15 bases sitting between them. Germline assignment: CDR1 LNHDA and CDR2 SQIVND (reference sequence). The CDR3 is CASSIAVGGRSNQPQHF. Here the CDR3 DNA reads TGTGCCAGTAGTATCGCCGTGGGGGGGCGTAGCAATCAGCCCCAGCATTTT.

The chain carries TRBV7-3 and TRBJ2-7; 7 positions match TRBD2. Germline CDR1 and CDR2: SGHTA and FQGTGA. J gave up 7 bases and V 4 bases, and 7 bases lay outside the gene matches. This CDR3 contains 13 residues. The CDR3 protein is CASSSGLYGEQYF. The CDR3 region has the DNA TGTGCCAGCAGCTCGGGACTATACGGAGAGCAGTACTTC.

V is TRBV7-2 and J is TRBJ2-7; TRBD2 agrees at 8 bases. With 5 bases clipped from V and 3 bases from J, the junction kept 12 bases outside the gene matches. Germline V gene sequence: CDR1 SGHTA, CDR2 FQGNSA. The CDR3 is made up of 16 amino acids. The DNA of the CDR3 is TGTGCCAGCAGCATGGGACCAGCGGGAGAGGGCTACGAGCAGTACTTC. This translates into CASSMGPAGEGYEQYF.

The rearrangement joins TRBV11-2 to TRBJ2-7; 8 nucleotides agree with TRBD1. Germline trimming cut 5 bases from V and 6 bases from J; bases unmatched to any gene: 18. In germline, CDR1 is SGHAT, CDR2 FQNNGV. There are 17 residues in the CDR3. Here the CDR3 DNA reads TGTGCCAGCAGCGACGGGCATGGGACAGGACTTCTTCGCGAGCAGTACTTC. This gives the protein CASSDGHGTGLLREQYF.

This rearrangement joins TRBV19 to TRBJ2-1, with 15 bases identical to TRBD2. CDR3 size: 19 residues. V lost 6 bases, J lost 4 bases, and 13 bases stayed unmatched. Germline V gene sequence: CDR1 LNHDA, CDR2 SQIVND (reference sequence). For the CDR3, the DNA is TGTGCCAGTAGGGCACAAATCGGGACTAGCGGGAGGAGGTACAATGAGCAGTTCTTC. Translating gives CASRAQIGTSGRRYNEQFF.

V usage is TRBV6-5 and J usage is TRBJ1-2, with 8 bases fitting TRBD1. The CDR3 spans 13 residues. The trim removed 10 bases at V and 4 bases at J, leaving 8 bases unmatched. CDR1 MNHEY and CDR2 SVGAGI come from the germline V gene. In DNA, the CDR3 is TGTGCCACCTTAGACAGGGGCCTCTATGGCTACACCTTC. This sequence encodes CATLDRGLYGYTF.

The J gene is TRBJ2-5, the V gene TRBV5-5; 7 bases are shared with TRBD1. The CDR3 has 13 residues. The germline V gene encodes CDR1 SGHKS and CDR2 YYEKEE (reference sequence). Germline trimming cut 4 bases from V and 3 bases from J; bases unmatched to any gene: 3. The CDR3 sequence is CASSRGQEETQYF. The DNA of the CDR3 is TGTGCCAGCAGCCGCGGACAGGAAGAGACCCAGTACTTC.

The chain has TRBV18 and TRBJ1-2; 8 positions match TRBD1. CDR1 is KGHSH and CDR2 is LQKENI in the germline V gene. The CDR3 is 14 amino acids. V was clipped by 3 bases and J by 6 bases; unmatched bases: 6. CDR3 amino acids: CASSPRQGQDGYTF. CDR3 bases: TGTGCCAGCTCACCGCGTCAGGGACAGGATGGCTACACCTTC.

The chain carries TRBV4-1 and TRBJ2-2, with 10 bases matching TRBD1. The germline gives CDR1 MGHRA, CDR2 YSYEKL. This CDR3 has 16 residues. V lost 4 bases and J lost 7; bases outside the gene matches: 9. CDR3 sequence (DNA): TGCGCCAGCAGCCCTGGACAGGGGGGAAGAGTCGGGGAGCTGTTTTTT. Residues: CASSPGQGGRVGELFF.

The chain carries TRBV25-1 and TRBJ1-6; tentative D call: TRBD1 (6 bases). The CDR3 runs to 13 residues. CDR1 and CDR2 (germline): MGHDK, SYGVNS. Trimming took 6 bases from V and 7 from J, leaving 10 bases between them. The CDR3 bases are TGTGCCAGCAGCGACAGGTTCAATTCACCCCTCCACTTT. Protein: CASSDRFNSPLHF.

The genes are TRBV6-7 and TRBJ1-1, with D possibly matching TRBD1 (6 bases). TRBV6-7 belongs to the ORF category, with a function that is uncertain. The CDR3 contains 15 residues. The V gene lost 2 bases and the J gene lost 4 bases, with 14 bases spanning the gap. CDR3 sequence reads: CASSYLPGRGTEAFF. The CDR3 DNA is TGTGCCAGCAGTTACCTCCCAGGCAGGGGCACTGAAGCTTTCTTT.

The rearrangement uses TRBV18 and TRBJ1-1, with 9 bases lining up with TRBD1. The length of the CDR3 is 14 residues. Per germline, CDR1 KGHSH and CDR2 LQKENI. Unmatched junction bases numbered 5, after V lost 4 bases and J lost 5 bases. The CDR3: CASSQGQGGTEAFF. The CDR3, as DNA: TGTGCCAGCTCACAGGGACAGGGAGGGACTGAAGCTTTCTTT. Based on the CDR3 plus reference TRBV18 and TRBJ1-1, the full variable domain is NAGVMQNPRHLVRRRGQEARLRCSPMKGHSHVYWYRQLPEEGLKFMVYLQKENIIDESGMPKERFSAEFPKEGPSILRIQQVVRGDSAAYFCASSQGQGGTEAFFGQGTRLTVV.

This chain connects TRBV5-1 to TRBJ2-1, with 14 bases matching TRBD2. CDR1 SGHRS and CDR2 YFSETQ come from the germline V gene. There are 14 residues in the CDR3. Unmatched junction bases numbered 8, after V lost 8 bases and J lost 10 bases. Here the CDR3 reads CASRGTSGSSEQFF. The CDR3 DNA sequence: TGCGCCAGTCGCGGGACTAGCGGGAGTTCAGAGCAGTTCTTC.

As DNA, the CDR3 is TGTGCCAGCAGCTCCGGGACAGGGGGCGCGTACACCATATATTTT. Protein product: CASSSGTGGAYTIYF. The chain links TRBV9 to TRBJ1-3, with TRBD1 matching 12 bases. Germline V gene data show CDR1 as SGDLS and CDR2 as YYNGEE. The CDR3 covers 15 residues. J was trimmed by 8 bases and V by 4 bases; bases with no gene match: 7. The variable domain in full, completed from reference TRBV9 and TRBJ1-3, reads DSGVTQTPKHLITATGQRVTLRCSPRSGDLSVYWYQQSLDQGLQFLIQYYNGEERAKGNILERFSAQQFPDLHSELNLSSLELGDSALYFCASSSGTGGAYTIYFGEGSWLTVV.

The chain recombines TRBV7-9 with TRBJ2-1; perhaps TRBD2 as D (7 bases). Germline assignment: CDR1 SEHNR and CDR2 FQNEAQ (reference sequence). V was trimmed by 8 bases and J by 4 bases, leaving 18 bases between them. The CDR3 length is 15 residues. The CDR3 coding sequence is TGTGCCAGCGCCCCGGGGGGCGCGGCATACAATGAGCAGTTCTTC. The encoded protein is CASAPGGAAYNEQFF.

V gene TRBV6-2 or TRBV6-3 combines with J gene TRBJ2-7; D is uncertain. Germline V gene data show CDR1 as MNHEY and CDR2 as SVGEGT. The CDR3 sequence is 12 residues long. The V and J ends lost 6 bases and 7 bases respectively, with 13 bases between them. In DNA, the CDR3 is TGTGCCAGCAGCGTCAGACTCAGAGAGCAGTACTTC. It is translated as CASSVRLREQYF.

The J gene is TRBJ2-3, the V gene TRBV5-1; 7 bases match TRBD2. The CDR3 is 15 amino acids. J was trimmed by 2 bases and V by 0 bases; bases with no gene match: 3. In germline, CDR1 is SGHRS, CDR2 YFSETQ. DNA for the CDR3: TGCGCCAGCAGCTTGGCGGCGGGGGTCACAGATACGCAGTATTTT. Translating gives CASSLAAGVTDTQYF. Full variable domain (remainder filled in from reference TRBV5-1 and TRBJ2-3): KAGVTQTPRYLIKTRGQQVTLSCSPISGHRSVSWYQQTPGQGLQFLFEYFSETQRNKGNFPGRFSGRQFSNSRSEMNVSTLELGDSALYLCASSLAAGVTDTQYFGPGTRLTVL.